This TCR beta chain emerged from a study of neurological immune-mediated disorders. The CDR3 consists of 14 residues. Germline V gives CDR1 SQVTM, CDR2 ANQGSEA. With V trimmed by 6 bases and J by 2 bases, 5 bases remained unmatched. With 10-nucleotide random UMIs included, cDNA was synthesized by 5'RACE. Each CDR3 protein is one row after TCRdb ran MiXCR on the 5' RACE reads. The sample carries roughly 62,000 distinct CDR3 sequences, 2.5% recorded once. At least ten counts were recorded for this clonotype. Its antigen remains unidentified. Study-level points and caveats: Across subjects, expanded clones had no CDR3 amino acid sequences in common, pointing to private repertoires in all groups.

This chain joins TRBV29-1 and TRBJ2-7; 12 bases line up with TRBD1. The TCR sequence derives from a man aged 45-65 years with multiple sclerosis. Sample: PBMCs. This CDR3 is CSVDGTGGAYEQYF. As DNA, the CDR3 is TGCAGCGTCGACGGGACAGGGGGCGCCTACGAGCAGTACTTC.